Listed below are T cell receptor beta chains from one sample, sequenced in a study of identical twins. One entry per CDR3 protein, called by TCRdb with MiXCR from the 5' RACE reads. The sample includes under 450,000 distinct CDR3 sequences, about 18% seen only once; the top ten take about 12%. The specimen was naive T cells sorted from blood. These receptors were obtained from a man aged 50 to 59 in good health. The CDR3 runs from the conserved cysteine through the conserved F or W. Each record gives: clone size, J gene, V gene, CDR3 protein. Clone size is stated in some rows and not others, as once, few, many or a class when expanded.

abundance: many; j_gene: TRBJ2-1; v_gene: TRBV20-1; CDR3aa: CSASRGGQGAFEQFF
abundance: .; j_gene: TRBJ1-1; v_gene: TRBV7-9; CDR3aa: CASSIPQGLITEAFF
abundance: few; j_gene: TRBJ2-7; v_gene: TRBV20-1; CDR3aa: CSAPLERGAYEQYF
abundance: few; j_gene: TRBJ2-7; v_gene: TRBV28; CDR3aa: CASSHPNLQYF
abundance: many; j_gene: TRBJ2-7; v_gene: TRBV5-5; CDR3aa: CASSLAPGSSYEQYF
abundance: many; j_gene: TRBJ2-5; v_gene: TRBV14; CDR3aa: CASSQDWGETQYF
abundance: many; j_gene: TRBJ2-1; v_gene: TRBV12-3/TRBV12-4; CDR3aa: CASSPSQVGKFF
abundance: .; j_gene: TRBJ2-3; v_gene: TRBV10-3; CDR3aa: CAISESWNSGGASTDTQYF
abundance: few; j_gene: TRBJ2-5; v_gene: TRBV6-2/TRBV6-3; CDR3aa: CASSATVETQYF
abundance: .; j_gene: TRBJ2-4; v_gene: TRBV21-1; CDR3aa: CASSKALGQGGDIQYF
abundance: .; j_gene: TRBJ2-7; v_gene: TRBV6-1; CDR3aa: CAGGAGGGYEQYF
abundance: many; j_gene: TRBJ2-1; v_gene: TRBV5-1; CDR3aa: CASSLEKSSYNEQFF
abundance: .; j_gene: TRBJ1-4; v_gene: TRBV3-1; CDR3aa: CASSQEKRGKLFF
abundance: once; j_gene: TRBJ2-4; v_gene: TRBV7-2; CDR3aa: CASSNGPNKNIQYF
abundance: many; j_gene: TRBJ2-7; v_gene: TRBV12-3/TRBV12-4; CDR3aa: CASGSRTHYEQYF
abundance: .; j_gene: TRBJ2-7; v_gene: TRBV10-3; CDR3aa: CAISASTKGMEQYF
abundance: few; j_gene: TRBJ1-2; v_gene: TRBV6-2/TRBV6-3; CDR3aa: CASSLLQWRDGYTF
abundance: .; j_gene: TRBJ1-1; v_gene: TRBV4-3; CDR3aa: CASSQGGGFTEAFF